The 29 T cell receptor beta chains listed next were all sequenced from one sample in a study of blood T cell repertoires in COVID-19. TCRdb's table, derived via immunoSEQ multiplex PCR, lists solely in-frame clones and lacks some. This table holds 250,000 to 350,000 clones, about 89% found once. The material sequenced was peripheral blood. These receptors originate from a man under 40 with acute or convalescent COVID-19.

The rearrangement uses TRBV7-8 and TRBJ2-3; possible D gene TRBD2, 5 bases. Germline values: CDR1 SGHVS, CDR2 FQNEAQ. This CDR3 has 13 residues. V was pared by 1 base and J by 8 bases, with 10 bases between. The CDR3 reads CASSLGSEGTQYF. Written as DNA, the CDR3 is TGTGCCAGCAGCTTAGGCAGCGAGGGTACGCAGTATTTT.

The CDR3 DNA sequence: TGCGCCAGCGGGAGCTCCTATAATTCACCCCTCCACTTT. As protein: CASGSSYNSPLHF. The V gene is TRBV10-2, the J gene TRBJ1-6; D call uncertain. Germline V gene lookup returns CDR1 WSHSY and CDR2 SAAADI. The CDR3 sequence is 13 residues long. V lost 8 bases, J lost 0 bases, and 5 bases lay in between.

The rearrangement uses TRBV2 and TRBJ1-4; 10 nucleotides match TRBD1. The CDR3 runs 13 residues. With V trimmed by 7 bases and J by 7 bases, 3 bases remained unmatched. Germline V CDR1 and CDR2: SNHLY, FYNNEI. In DNA, the CDR3 is TGTGCCAGCAAGGGGGACAGGGGTGAAAAACTGTTTTTT. It encodes CASKGDRGEKLFF.

The chain carries TRBV3-1 (or the pseudogene TRBV3-2) and TRBJ1-4, with TRBD1 matching over 8 bases. Germline V CDR1 and CDR2: LGHDT, YNNKEL (reference sequence). The CDR3 loop spans 17 amino acids. V shed 0 bases, J shed 4 bases, and the junction held 7 bases outside the gene matches. The CDR3 sequence: CASSQDGLGTGNEKLFF. CDR3 bases: TGTGCCAGCAGCCAAGATGGTCTAGGGACAGGTAATGAAAAACTGTTTTTT.

V and J are TRBV5-1 and TRBJ2-1; TRBD2 matches at 9 bases. The germline V gene encodes CDR1 SGHRS and CDR2 YFSETQ. The CDR3 covers 17 residues. After removal of 3 bases from V and 0 bases from J, the junction contained 7 bases not matched to a gene. The CDR3 is CASSWGDSGSSYNEQFF. CDR3 DNA sequence: TGCGCCAGCAGCTGGGGTGATAGCGGGAGCTCCTACAATGAGCAGTTCTTC.

This rearrangement joins TRBV7-3 to TRBJ2-1; 8 positions agree with TRBD1. Looked up from germline, CDR1 is SGHTA and CDR2 is FQGTGA. V was clipped by 5 bases and J by 7 bases; unmatched bases: 10. The CDR3 is made up of 15 amino acids. The CDR3 loop reads CASSIGQGWGNEQFF. The CDR3 DNA reads as TGTGCCAGCAGCATCGGACAGGGATGGGGGAATGAGCAGTTCTTC.

This clone was counted once. The chain is built from TRBV6-5 and TRBJ2-5, with 8 positions matching TRBD2. The CDR3 is made up of 15 amino acids. Germline V gene sequence: CDR1 MNHEY, CDR2 SVGAGI. V dropped 2 bases and J dropped 6; count of bases not matched to a gene: 8. The CDR3 DNA reads as TGTGCCAGCAGTTACCTCTCGAGCGGGGGAAAGACCCAGTACTTC. As protein: CASSYLSSGGKTQYF.

The J gene is TRBJ2-3, the V gene TRBV7-3; no reliable D call. Germline V gives CDR1 SGHTA, CDR2 FQGTGA. V dropped 7 bases and J dropped 0 bases, with 8 bases sitting between them. The CDR3 has 13 residues. In nucleotides, the CDR3 is TGTGCCAGCAAGGCGGCTAGCACAGATACGCAGTATTTT. It codes for CASKAASTDTQYF.

This clone is a singleton in its sample. This chain uses TRBV2 with TRBJ2-7; possible D gene TRBD2, 6 bases. CDR3 length: 16 amino acids. Trimming took off 5 bases at V and 3 bases at J, with 20 bases between the two ends. The germline gives CDR1 SNHLY, CDR2 FYNNEI. The chain's CDR3 is CASSPFGGTAGYEQYF. The CDR3 DNA follows: TGTGCCAGCAGTCCCTTCGGCGGGACGGCAGGCTACGAGCAGTACTTC.

This clone was counted between two and nine times. CDR3 sequence reads: CAWSRQVGTEAFF. DNA for the CDR3: TGTGCCTGGAGTAGACAGGTGGGGACTGAAGCTTTCTTT. The chain links TRBV30 to TRBJ1-1, with a weak D call TRBD1 (6 bases). This CDR3 is 13 amino acids long. Germline loops: CDR1 GTSNPN, CDR2 SVGIG (reference sequence). V was trimmed by 2 bases and J by 5 bases, leaving 12 bases between them.

This clone has only one observation. CDR3 bases: TGTGCCAGTAGAACGGCCCGGACAGCCTATGGCTACACCTTC. This gives the protein CASRTARTAYGYTF. V and J are TRBV19 and TRBJ1-2; possible D gene TRBD1, 6 bases. CDR1 and CDR2 (germline): LNHDA, SQIVND (reference sequence). The CDR3 has 14 amino acids. The ends were cut back, 6 bases at V and 4 bases at J, with 15 bases in the middle.

This clone was seen more than once but under ten times. The chain joins TRBV7-8 to TRBJ2-7; D may be TRBD2 (6 bases). In germline, CDR1 is SGHVS, CDR2 FQNEAQ. CDR3 length equals 12 residues. The V gene lost 5 bases and the J gene lost 10 bases, with 15 bases spanning the gap. The CDR3 reads CASSPGRGPQYF. The DNA of the CDR3 is TGTGCCAGCAGCCCCGGGCGGGGCCCCCAGTACTTC.

The J gene is TRBJ1-3, the V gene TRBV13; no reliable D call. The CDR3 runs to 17 residues. Germline CDR1 reads PRHDT; CDR2 reads FYEKMQ (reference sequence). The V end was cut by 10 bases, the J end by 1 base, with 23 bases between. The CDR3: CATHVQPSSRSGNTIYF. In DNA, the CDR3 is TGTGCCACCCACGTACAGCCCTCGTCCAGGTCTGGAAACACCATATATTTT. Full variable domain (missing parts from reference TRBV13 and TRBJ1-3): AAGVIQSPRHLIKEKRETATLKCYPIPRHDTVYWYQQGPGQDPQFLISFYEKMQSDKGSIPDRFSAQQFSDYHSELNMSSLELGDSALYFCATHVQPSSRSGNTIYFGEGSWLTVV.

The chain recombines TRBV30 with TRBJ2-1, with a weak D call TRBD2 (5 bases). CDR3 size: 14 residues. CDR1 is GTSNPN, CDR2 SVGIG, per germline (reference sequence). V shed 4 bases and J shed 6 bases, with 16 bases lying between them. This CDR3 is CAWKRAAVINEQFF. In DNA, the CDR3 is TGTGCCTGGAAGCGAGCGGCCGTAATCAATGAGCAGTTCTTC. Supplemented by reference TRBV30 and TRBJ2-1, the full variable domain reads SQTIHQWPATLVQPVGSPLSLECTVEGTSNPNLYWYRQAAGRGLQLLFYSVGIGQISSEVPQNLSASRPQDRQFILSSKKLLLSDSGFYLCAWKRAAVINEQFFGPGTRLTVL.

This clone was detected only a few times. The V gene is TRBV7-3, the J gene TRBJ2-1, with a tentative D call TRBD1 (7 bases). Trimming left V 1 base short and J 5 bases short, with 15 bases between. Looked up from germline, CDR1 is SGHTA and CDR2 is FQGTGA. The CDR3 contains 16 residues. The CDR3 is CASSLMLQGGNNEQFF. Here the CDR3 DNA reads TGTGCCAGCAGCTTAATGCTCCAGGGGGGTAACAATGAGCAGTTCTTC.

On this clone itself: A much more abundant neighbour one base away suggests this may be a read error. This CDR3 is CASSLDRYNEQFF. Here the CDR3 DNA reads TGTGCCAGCAGCTTAGACAGGTACAATGAGCAGTTCTTC. The chain recombines TRBV7-8 with TRBJ2-1, with D tentatively TRBD1 (5 bases). With 1 base removed from V and 4 bases from J, the gap between germline ends came to 5 bases. The CDR3 extends over 13 amino acids. Germline CDR1 and CDR2: SGHVS and FQNEAQ. The full variable domain, in which reference TRBV7-8 and TRBJ2-1 provide the parts outside the CDR3, is GAGVSQSPRYKVAKRGQDVALRCDPISGHVSLFWYQQALGQGPEFLTYFQNEAQLDKSGLPSDRFFAERPEGSVSTLKIQRTQQEDSAVYLCASSLDRYNEQFFGPGTRLTVL.

To note about this clone: The identical CDR3 is also encoded by other nucleotide sequences in the sample. V is TRBV7-9 and J is TRBJ1-2, with D perhaps matching TRBD1 (6 bases). This CDR3 spans 12 amino acids. The V end was cut by 5 bases, the J end by 5 bases, with 9 bases between. Germline V gives CDR1 SEHNR, CDR2 FQNEAQ (reference sequence). The CDR3 sequence is CASSPQGYGYTF. In DNA, the CDR3 is TGTGCCAGCAGCCCACAGGGTTATGGCTACACCTTC.

The chain combines TRBV2 with TRBJ1-5; maybe TRBD1 (5 bases). The germline V gene encodes CDR1 SNHLY and CDR2 FYNNEI. This CDR3 spans 13 amino acids. V was trimmed by 6 bases and J by 6 bases, leaving 12 bases between them. CDR3 coding DNA: TGTGCCAGCAGCGGACGGGGGACTCAGCCCCAGCATTTT. This translates into CASSGRGTQPQHF.

CDR3 nucleotide sequence: TGTGCCACCAGCAGAGATTTGCTCGGGGCGACTAGGAATTCACCCCTCCACTTT. The encoded protein is CATSRDLLGATRNSPLHF. This sequence joins TRBV15 and TRBJ1-6; D possibly corresponds to TRBD1 (5 bases). This CDR3 has 18 amino acids. CDR1 LNHNV and CDR2 YYDKDF come from the germline V gene (reference sequence). V lost 0 bases, J lost 7 bases, and 19 bases lay in between.

This clone was detected once. V gene TRBV6-5 combines with J gene TRBJ1-2; 9 bases align to TRBD1. The ends lost 5 bases at V and 0 bases at J; junction bases unmatched: 4. The CDR3 is 15 amino acids. CDR1 is MNHEY and CDR2 is SVGAGI in the germline V gene. The CDR3 reads CASSTGGPTNYGYTF. The DNA for the CDR3 is TGTGCCAGCAGTACAGGGGGCCCCACTAACTATGGCTACACCTTC.

The rearrangement joins TRBV5-4 to TRBJ2-1, with TRBD2 matching over 9 bases. Germline V gene sequence: CDR1 SGHNT, CDR2 YYREEE (reference sequence). V dropped 5 bases and J dropped 4; count of bases not matched to a gene: 10. This CDR3 has 16 amino acids. The CDR3 region has the DNA TGTGCCAGCAGACCGAGGGTGAGCGGGGGGTACAATGAGCAGTTCTTC. Residues: CASRPRVSGGYNEQFF.

V is TRBV4-2 and J is TRBJ1-4; D is unresolved. Per germline, CDR1 LGHNA and CDR2 YNFKEQ. The CDR3 has 13 amino acids. The V and J ends lost 5 bases and 5 bases respectively, with 9 bases between them. Here the CDR3 DNA reads TGTGCCAGCAGCTCCCTAATGAATGAAAAACTGTTTTTT. It encodes CASSSLMNEKLFF.

This rearrangement joins TRBV15 to TRBJ2-3; no firm D call. Germline V lookup: CDR1 LNHNV, CDR2 YYDKDF (reference sequence). The CDR3 covers 15 residues. The ends were cut back, 0 bases at V and 0 bases at J, with 7 bases in the middle. This CDR3 is CATSRDQTSTDTQYF. CDR3 sequence (DNA): TGTGCCACCAGCAGAGATCAAACTAGCACAGATACGCAGTATTTT.

This chain connects TRBV5-4 to TRBJ2-1, with TRBD2 matching over 7 bases. V shed 6 bases and J 7 bases; nucleotides not matched to a gene: 13. The V gene's germline CDR1 is SGHNT and CDR2 YYREEE (reference sequence). The CDR3 sequence is 15 residues long. CDR3 in amino acids: CASTPGSGLRNEQFF. DNA for the CDR3: TGTGCCAGCACCCCGGGTAGCGGGCTGAGGAATGAGCAGTTCTTC.

V is TRBV7-6 and J is TRBJ1-1, with D possibly matching TRBD1 (6 bases). This CDR3 comprises 19 residues. Germline V CDR1 and CDR2: SGHVS, FNYEAQ. V was trimmed by 1 base and J by 5 bases, leaving 26 bases between them. CDR3 nucleotide sequence: TGTGCCAGCAGCTTAGGGTATCCTATGCCCGGGACACCGGGTACTGAAGCTTTCTTT. It encodes CASSLGYPMPGTPGTEAFF. Based on the CDR3 plus reference TRBV7-6 and TRBJ1-1, the full variable domain is GAGVSQSPRYKVTKRGQDVALRCDPISGHVSLYWYRQALGQGPEFLTYFNYEAQQDKSGLPNDRFSAERPEGSISTLTIQRTEQRDSAMYRCASSLGYPMPGTPGTEAFFGQGTRLTVV.

Concerning this clone itself: One end of the junction varies from germline; a read error may be responsible. The chain couples TRBV28 to TRBJ1-6; 9 positions agree with TRBD1. This CDR3 has 13 residues. CDR1 is MDHEN, CDR2 SYDVKM, per germline. The CDR3 DNA reads TGTGCCAGCAGTTACTACCGGGACAGGGAAAGCGGCTTT. Its protein is CASSYYRDRESGF.

The chain couples TRBV7-2 to TRBJ1-2; D is undetermined. CDR1 SGHTA and CDR2 FQGNSA come from the germline V gene. V was shortened by 5 bases and J by 3 bases, with 16 bases between the two germline ends. The CDR3 length is 15 residues. The CDR3 DNA follows: TGTGCCAGCAGCGGCAAGAGCGGACGGTACTATGGCTACACCTTC. Translated, it gives CASSGKSGRYYGYTF.

The chain has TRBV3-1 (or the pseudogene TRBV3-2) and TRBJ2-7; 11 nucleotides match TRBD2. Germline trimming cut 2 bases from V and 3 bases from J; bases unmatched to any gene: 3. The CDR3 sequence is 15 residues long. CDR1 is LGHDT, CDR2 YNNKEL, per germline (reference sequence). The CDR3 region has the DNA TGTGCCAGCAGCCAATCGACTAGCGGGATCTACGAGCAGTACTTC. Translating it yields CASSQSTSGIYEQYF.

This clone was seen just once. This rearrangement joins TRBV6-5 to TRBJ1-1; D possibly corresponds to TRBD1 (5 bases). The CDR3 sequence is 14 residues long. The germline gives CDR1 MNHEY, CDR2 SVGAGI. Trimming pared 4 bases from V and 5 bases from J, leaving 14 bases between. The CDR3 region has the DNA TGTGCCAGCAGTTTAGGGGCAGGGAGGACTGAAGCTTTCTTT. This encodes CASSLGAGRTEAFF.